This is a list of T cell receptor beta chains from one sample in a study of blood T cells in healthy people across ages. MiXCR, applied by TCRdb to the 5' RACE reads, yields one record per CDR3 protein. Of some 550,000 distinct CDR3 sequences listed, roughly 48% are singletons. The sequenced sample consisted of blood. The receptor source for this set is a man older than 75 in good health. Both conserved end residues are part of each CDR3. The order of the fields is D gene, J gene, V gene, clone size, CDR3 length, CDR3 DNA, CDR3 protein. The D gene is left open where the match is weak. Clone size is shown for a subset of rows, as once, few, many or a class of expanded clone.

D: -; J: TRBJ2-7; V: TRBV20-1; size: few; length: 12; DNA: TGCAGTGCTACTGGGATCAACCACGAGCAGTACTTC; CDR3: CSATGINHEQYF
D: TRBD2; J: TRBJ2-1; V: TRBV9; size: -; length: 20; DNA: TGTGCCAGCAGCCCCCGCCTTTGGAGCGGGGGTACTAGCTCCTACAATGAGCAGTTCTTC; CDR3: CASSPRLWSGGTSSYNEQFF
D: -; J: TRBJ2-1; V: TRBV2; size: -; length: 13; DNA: TGTGCCAGCAGTGGGAACAACCAAGAGACCCAGTTCTTC; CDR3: CASSGNNQETQFF
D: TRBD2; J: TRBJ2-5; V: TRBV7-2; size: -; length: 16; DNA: TGTGCCAGCAGCTTAGGGCTAGCGGGGGGCACGGAGACCCAGTACTTC; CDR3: CASSLGLAGGTETQYF
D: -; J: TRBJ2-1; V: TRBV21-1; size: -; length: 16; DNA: TGTGCCAGCAGCAGACGGACTAGCGGTTTGAACAATGAGCAGTTCTTC; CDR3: CASSRRTSGLNNEQFF
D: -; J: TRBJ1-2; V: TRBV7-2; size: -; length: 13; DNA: TGTGCCAGCAGCGTATCCGGGGGCTATGGCTACACCTTC; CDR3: CASSVSGGYGYTF
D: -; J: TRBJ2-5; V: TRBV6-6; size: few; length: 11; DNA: TGTGCCAGCAGGGACAGCAATGAGCAGTACTTC; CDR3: CASRDSNEQYF
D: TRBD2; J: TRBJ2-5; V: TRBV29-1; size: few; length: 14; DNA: TGCAGCGTTGAACGACTAGCGGAATACAATGAGCAGTACTTC; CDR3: CSVERLAEYNEQYF
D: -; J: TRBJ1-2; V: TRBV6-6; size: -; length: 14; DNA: TGTGCCAGCAGTGCTGCAGGGAACAACTATGGCTACACCTTC; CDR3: CASSAAGNNYGYTF
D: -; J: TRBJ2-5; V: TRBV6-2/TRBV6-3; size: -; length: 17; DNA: TGTGCCAGCAGACAAGCCCATAGCGCCAACTCCTACAATGAGCAGTACTTC; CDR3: CASRQAHSANSYNEQYF
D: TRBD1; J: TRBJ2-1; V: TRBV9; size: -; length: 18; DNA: TGTGCCAGCAGCCCTTCTCGACCGGACAGGGGGCTAAGGGGTGAGCAGTTCTTC; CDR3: CASSPSRPDRGLRGEQFF
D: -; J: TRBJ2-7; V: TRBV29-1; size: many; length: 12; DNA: TGCAGCGTTGAAACAACAGGCTACGAGCAGTACTTC; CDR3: CSVETTGYEQYF
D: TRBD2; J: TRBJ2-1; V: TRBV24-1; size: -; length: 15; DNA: TGTGCCACCCGGGGCACTAGCGGGATGAATGGTGAGCAGTTCTTC; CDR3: CATRGTSGMNGEQFF
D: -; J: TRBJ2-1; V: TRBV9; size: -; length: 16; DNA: TGTGCCAGCAGCGTAGAGGCTACTAGAGGGGGCAATGAGCAGTTCTTC; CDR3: CASSVEATRGGNEQFF